This T cell receptor beta chain was documented in a study of shared clonotypes between healthy human individuals. Study observations and caveats: An anticipated effect of sequencing depth on clonotype sharing among donors was recognized. Generally, estimated richness proved larger in naive subsets than it did in memory subsets.

Per the germline V gene, CDR1 is SEHNR and CDR2 is FQNEAQ (reference sequence). The trim removed 4 bases at V and 7 bases at J, leaving 10 bases unmatched. CDR3 length: 14 residues. Here immunoSEQ multiplex PCR was the method, and the copy in TCRdb shows in-frame clones only, minus some. Here the sample spans around 580,000 clones, roughly 98% being singletons. With respect to this clone: Its antigen is not known.

Terminally differentiated effector memory CD45RA+ cells were excluded from the naive CD8 cells, which were CD45RO-negative and positively selected for CCR7. The V gene is TRBV7-9, the J gene TRBJ2-7, with 7 bases aligning to TRBD1. The TCR was taken from a man aged 25-45 years in good health. Sequenced input: naive CD8+ T cells sorted from blood. As DNA, the CDR3 is TGTGCCAGCAGCTCCACTCGACAGGGAAGAGAGCAGTACTTC. Its protein product is CASSSTRQGREQYF.